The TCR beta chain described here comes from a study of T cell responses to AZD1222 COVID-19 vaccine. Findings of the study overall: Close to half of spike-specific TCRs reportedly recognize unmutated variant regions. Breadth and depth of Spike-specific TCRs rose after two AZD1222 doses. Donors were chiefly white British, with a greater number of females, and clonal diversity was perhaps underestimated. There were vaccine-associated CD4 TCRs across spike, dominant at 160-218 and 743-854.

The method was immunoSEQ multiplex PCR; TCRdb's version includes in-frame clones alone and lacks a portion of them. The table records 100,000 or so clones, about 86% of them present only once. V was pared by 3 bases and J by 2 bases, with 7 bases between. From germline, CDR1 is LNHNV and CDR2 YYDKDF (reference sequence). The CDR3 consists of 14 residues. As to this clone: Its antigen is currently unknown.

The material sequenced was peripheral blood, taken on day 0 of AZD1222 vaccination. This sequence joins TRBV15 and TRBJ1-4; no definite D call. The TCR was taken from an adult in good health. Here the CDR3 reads CATSRRNTNEKLFF. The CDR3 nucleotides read TGTGCCACCAGCAGGAGGAATACTAATGAAAAACTGTTTTTT.